This T cell receptor (beta chain) was recorded in a study of spatial heterogeneity in lung cancer. Study summary: Sequences of the beta chain were consistently detected in greater numbers than alpha-chain sequences. On average, each unique TCR and UMI combination appeared more than ten times in raw reads. General study results and limits: Whereas they appeared in blood less at follow-up, ubiquitous expanded tumor TCRs appeared there more at resection.

The germline V gene encodes CDR1 MNHEY and CDR2 SVGEGT. This CDR3 has 16 amino acids. Trimming stripped 2 bases from V and 2 bases from J, with 16 bases between. This clonotype was recorded at least ten times. Its antigen is unknown. Time point in this sample: sample taken at primary tumor resection. Every molecule of TCR cDNA had its own unique molecular identifier. A single record per CDR3 protein comes from TCRdb applying MiXCR to the 5' RACE reads. The sample carries approximately 40,000 distinct CDR3 sequences, nearly 7% recorded once. The rearrangement links TRBV6-2 or TRBV6-3 to TRBJ2-7, with D tentatively TRBD1 or TRBD2 (5 bases each). Sequencing was performed on PBMCs, taken at surgery. The source is a female donor with early-stage non-small cell lung cancer. CDR3 sequence reads: CASSYTPGRWAYEQYF. CDR3 nucleotides: TGTGCCAGCAGTTACACCCCGGGACGGTGGGCCTACGAGCAGTACTTC.